Below, 27 T cell receptor beta chains from the same sample are listed, as sequenced in a study of response to subunit inactivated influenza vaccine. In TCRdb, the RT-PCR reads were re-called with MiXCR into one record per CDR3 protein. The sample includes roughly 190,000 distinct CDR3 sequences, approximately 15% of them seen just once. This sample comprised CD8+ T cells sorted from PBMCs, obtained about 5 days after vaccination. The receptors stem from a man in his forties or fifties who received an inactivated influenza vaccine.

The J gene is TRBJ2-5, the V gene TRBV6-5; D is possibly TRBD2 (6 bases). Trimming cost V 0 bases and J 4 bases, with 9 bases left between them. Germline V gene data show CDR1 as MNHEY and CDR2 as SVGAGI. The length of the CDR3 is 14 residues. CDR3 residues: CASSYSELAETQYF. The CDR3 nucleotides are TGTGCCAGCAGTTACTCGGAACTAGCAGAGACCCAGTACTTC.

The chain employs TRBV12-3 or TRBV12-4 and TRBJ2-5, with a tentative D call TRBD1 (6 bases). There are 14 residues in the CDR3. The V end lost 5 bases, the J end lost 5 bases, and 15 bases lay between the germline ends. The CDR3 reads CASSGSGDRETQYF. The CDR3 region has the DNA TGTGCCAGCAGTGGCTCAGGGGACCGGGAGACCCAGTACTTC.

This clonotype occurred a few times. The J gene is TRBJ2-1, the V gene TRBV7-9; D is perhaps TRBD1 (6 bases). Germline values: CDR1 SEHNR, CDR2 FQNEAQ (reference sequence). The CDR3 sequence is 13 residues long. V was pared by 5 bases and J by 6 bases, with 11 bases between. This CDR3 reads CASSNGQTNEQFF. CDR3 DNA: TGTGCCAGCAGCAACGGACAGACCAATGAGCAGTTCTTC.

This clonotype appeared a few times. The rearrangement uses TRBV4-1 and TRBJ2-5, with 7 positions matching TRBD1. With V trimmed by 0 bases and J by 5 bases, 9 bases remained unmatched. CDR3 length: 16 amino acids. Germline loops: CDR1 MGHRA, CDR2 YSYEKL. CDR3 sequence reads: CASSQDLPGGRETQYF. CDR3 sequence (DNA): TGCGCCAGCAGCCAAGATCTACCAGGGGGACGTGAGACCCAGTACTTC.

At least ten counts were recorded for this clonotype. This chain links TRBV4-1 with TRBJ1-2, with 7 bases matching TRBD1. The CDR3 sequence is 15 residues long. After removal of 4 bases from V and 0 bases from J, the junction contained 5 bases not matched to a gene. The germline V gene encodes CDR1 MGHRA and CDR2 YSYEKL. CDR3 bases: TGCGCCAGCAGCCCGGGACAGCTAACTAACTATGGCTACACCTTC. The encoded protein is CASSPGQLTNYGYTF.

This clonotype was counted ten times or more. The chain joins TRBV10-3 to TRBJ2-4; TRBD1 agrees at 7 bases. V was clipped by 4 bases and J by 5 bases; unmatched bases: 5. The CDR3 is 14 amino acids. CDR1 and CDR2 from the germline V gene are ENHRY and SYGVKD. CDR3 loop: CAISGGTDQNIQYF. DNA of the CDR3: TGTGCCATCAGTGGGGGGACAGACCAAAACATTCAGTACTTC.

CDR3 region: CASSQGQGVQKTQYF. CDR3 bases: TGTGCCAGCAGTCAGGGACAGGGGGTACAAAAGACCCAGTACTTC. The rearrangement links TRBV2 to TRBJ2-5; 11 nucleotides line up with TRBD1. J lost 6 bases, V lost 5 bases, and 8 bases had no gene match. The V gene's germline CDR1 is SNHLY and CDR2 FYNNEI. CDR3 length equals 15 residues.

In this sample, this clonotype turned up a few times. V usage is TRBV7-2 and J usage is TRBJ2-5, with D tentatively TRBD1 (6 bases). The V and J ends lost 7 bases and 5 bases respectively, with 20 bases between them. Germline V gene lookup returns CDR1 SGHTA and CDR2 FQGNSA. This CDR3 is 15 amino acids long. The CDR3 sequence is CASTYLGGGEETQYF. The CDR3 bases are TGTGCCAGCACCTATCTCGGTGGGGGCGAGGAGACCCAGTACTTC.

This chain uses TRBV6-1 with TRBJ2-2; 9 bases are a match to TRBD1. Germline CDR1 and CDR2: MNHNS and SASEGT. V trimming: 6 bases; J trimming: 1 base; junction bases outside the gene matches: 6. The CDR3 is made up of 16 amino acids. The DNA of the CDR3 is TGTGCCAGCAGCCTTCCGGGACAGGGGAACACCGGGGAGCTGTTTTTT. As protein: CASSLPGQGNTGELFF.

The V gene is TRBV27, the J gene TRBJ2-1; 7 bases are a match to TRBD1. Trimming removed 4 bases from V and 3 bases from J; junction bases left unmatched: 6. The CDR3 is made up of 15 amino acids. Germline V gene sequence: CDR1 MNHEY, CDR2 SMNVEV (reference sequence). CDR3 in DNA: TGTGCCAGCAGTTCCGGGACAGCGAGCTACAATGAGCAGTTCTTC. Amino acids: CASSSGTASYNEQFF.

This chain links TRBV7-2 with TRBJ2-7; no reliable D call. The CDR3 is made up of 12 amino acids. CDR1 and CDR2 (germline): SGHTA, FQGNSA. V gave up 3 bases and J gave up 5 bases, with 8 bases separating them. The CDR3 DNA reads as TGTGCCAGCAGCTTCCTCAAGGACGAGCAGTACTTC. It specifies CASSFLKDEQYF.

In this sample, this clonotype turned up a few times. The chain joins TRBV5-6 to TRBJ1-1; possible D gene TRBD1, 6 bases. The CDR3 covers 14 residues. V dropped 1 base and J dropped 6 bases, with 13 bases sitting between them. Germline assignment: CDR1 SGHDT and CDR2 YYEEEE. The CDR3 spells CASSLFRTVPEAFF. CDR3 DNA: TGTGCCAGCAGCTTGTTCAGGACAGTGCCTGAAGCTTTCTTT.

This chain joins TRBV9 and TRBJ2-1; D unclear. The CDR3 runs 15 residues. With 0 bases removed from V and 9 bases from J, the gap between germline ends came to 16 bases. Germline lookup yields CDR1 SGDLS and CDR2 YYNGEE. This chain's CDR3 is CASSVESSSRGEQFF. The CDR3 coding sequence is TGTGCCAGCAGCGTAGAATCATCGTCACGCGGTGAGCAGTTCTTC.

This clonotype was detected ten times or more. This chain connects TRBV28 to TRBJ1-5; TRBD1 might be the D (5 bases). In germline, CDR1 is MDHEN, CDR2 SYDVKM. This CDR3 spans 13 amino acids. V lost 3 bases and J lost 3, with 6 bases in between. The CDR3 sequence: CASSLTANQPQHF. Written as DNA, the CDR3 is TGTGCCAGCAGTTTGACAGCCAATCAGCCCCAGCATTTT.

This clonotype appeared a few times. The chain is built from TRBV12-3 or TRBV12-4 and TRBJ2-7; no clear D. This CDR3 is 16 amino acids long. The V gene lost 1 base and the J gene lost 1 base, with 14 bases spanning the gap. CDR3 bases: TGTGCCAGCAGTTTAGTCGTACACCAGAAATCCTACGAGCAGTACTTC. Translation gives CASSLVVHQKSYEQYF.

The table lists this clonotype with a few counts. The chain is built from TRBV20-1 and TRBJ2-7; 7 nucleotides agree with TRBD2. The CDR3 runs to 13 residues. CDR1 and CDR2 (germline): DFQATT, SNEGSKA (reference sequence). The CDR3 is CRLQKRGSYEQYF. The CDR3 DNA follows: TGCAGGCTACAAAAGCGGGGCTCCTACGAGCAGTACTTC.

The rearrangement links TRBV5-1 to TRBJ2-1; 16 bases line up with TRBD2. The V gene end was trimmed by 7 bases and the J gene end by 8 bases; junction bases not matched to a gene: 12. The germline V gene encodes CDR1 SGHRS and CDR2 YFSETQ. This CDR3 is 17 amino acids long. The CDR3 DNA is TGCGCCAGCGGGGACCCGGGACTAGCGGGAGGGCCCCATGAGCAGTTCTTC. Protein sequence: CASGDPGLAGGPHEQFF.

The gene calls are TRBV10-3 and TRBJ2-5; D is undetermined. Per the germline V gene, CDR1 is ENHRY and CDR2 is SYGVKD. There are 16 residues in the CDR3. The ends were cut back, 0 bases at V and 3 bases at J, with 14 bases in the middle. The CDR3, as DNA: TGTGCCATCAGTGAGTCTAAAAGGGCTCCGGAAGAGACCCAGTACTTC. This codes for CAISESKRAPEETQYF.

The V and J genes are TRBV7-8 and TRBJ2-5; D assignment may be TRBD1 or TRBD2 (5 bases each). Deletions cut 4 bases from V and 1 base from J, with 10 bases between. Germline V gene data show CDR1 as SGHVS and CDR2 as FQNEAQ. CDR3 length equals 14 residues. In nucleotides, the CDR3 is TGTGCCAGCAGCTGGCCCGGGACCCAAGAGACCCAGTACTTC. Amino acid sequence: CASSWPGTQETQYF.

This clonotype was counted between two and nine times. This chain links TRBV12-3 or TRBV12-4 with TRBJ2-1; 10 nucleotides align to TRBD2. Trimming took 5 bases from V and 3 from J; bases not matched to a gene: 4. The CDR3 is 15 amino acids. CDR3 sequence reads: CASSPTSGHYNEQFF. The CDR3 DNA is TGTGCCAGCAGTCCGACTAGCGGGCACTACAATGAGCAGTTCTTC.

This clonotype came up a few times. This chain connects TRBV6-1 to TRBJ2-3; TRBD1 is a possible D gene (7 bases). The V end was cut by 2 bases, the J end by 3 bases, with 24 bases between. The CDR3 is 19 residues long. The V gene's germline CDR1 is MNHNS and CDR2 SASEGT. As DNA, the CDR3 is TGTGCCAGCAGTGAACGACATTGGAGGGGGCGCAGTGGTACAGATACGCAGTATTTT. Its protein product is CASSERHWRGRSGTDTQYF.

The chain recombines TRBV20-1 with TRBJ2-7; 10 bases are a match to TRBD2. Germline CDR1 and CDR2: DFQATT and SNEGSKA (reference sequence). J was trimmed by 3 bases and V by 0 bases; bases with no gene match: 5. The CDR3 length is 15 residues. CDR3 DNA sequence: TGCAGTGCTAGAGATGGGCTAGCGGGAGTCTACGAGCAGTACTTC. Amino acid sequence: CSARDGLAGVYEQYF.

The chain carries TRBV20-1 and TRBJ2-2; D is ambiguous. Trimming removed 7 bases from V and 0 bases from J, with 9 bases in between. CDR3 size: 13 residues. The germline V gene has CDR1 DFQATT and CDR2 SNEGSKA (reference sequence). The CDR3 bases are TGCAGTGGGATTAGGCCGAACACCGGGGAGCTGTTTTTT. Its protein is CSGIRPNTGELFF.

This clonotype was observed a handful of times. V gene TRBV6-1 combines with J gene TRBJ2-3; D tentatively fits TRBD1 or TRBD2 (6 bases each). Between the trimmed V and J ends, which lost 10 bases and 3 bases, there was a span of 14 bases. The germline gives CDR1 MNHNS, CDR2 SASEGT. This CDR3 spans 13 amino acids. CDR3 protein: CATRGGLTDTQYF. The DNA of the CDR3 is TGTGCCACGAGAGGGGGGCTTACAGATACGCAGTATTTT.

This chain uses TRBV20-1 with TRBJ1-5, with TRBD1 matching 9 bases. The trim removed 1 base at V and 1 base at J, leaving 5 bases unmatched. CDR3 length: 16 amino acids. Germline V gene data show CDR1 as DFQATT and CDR2 as SNEGSKA (reference sequence). Written as DNA, the CDR3 is TGCAGTGCTAGAGGTACAGGGGGCAGGAGCAATCAGCCCCAGCATTTT. It yields the protein CSARGTGGRSNQPQHF.

Here the CDR3 DNA reads TGTGCCAGCAGTTACTCTTGGGCTAGAGGGTCCCTTGAGGGCTACGAGCAGTACTTC. Its translation is CASSYSWARGSLEGYEQYF. This chain connects TRBV6-5 to TRBJ2-7, with D possibly being TRBD2 (5 bases). The CDR3 loop spans 19 amino acids. V was trimmed by 0 bases and J by 3 bases, leaving 24 bases between them. Germline V gene sequence: CDR1 MNHEY, CDR2 SVGAGI.

This clonotype has only a few counts. The chain couples TRBV15 to TRBJ2-7, with 8 nucleotides matching TRBD2. J gave up 0 bases and V 1 base, and 2 bases lay outside the gene matches. The germline CDR1 and CDR2 sequences are LNHNV and YYDKDF (reference sequence). This CDR3 comprises 15 residues. The CDR3 DNA reads TGTGCCACCAGCAGAGGCCGGGGGGGCTCCTACGAGCAGTACTTC. It translates to CATSRGRGGSYEQYF. The variable domain in full, with the rest retrieved from reference TRBV15 and TRBJ2-7, is DAMVIQNPRYQVTQFGKPVTLSCSQTLNHNVMYWYQQKSSQAPKLLFHYYDKDFNNEADTPDNFQSRRPNTSFCFLDIRSPGLGDTAMYLCATSRGRGGSYEQYFGPGTRLTVT.